Described below is a single T cell receptor (beta chain) sequence and its context. Antigen: not known. The repertoire was sequenced with immunoSEQ multiplex PCR; TCRdb's copy has only in-frame clones and lacks some. The sample shows about 150,000 clones, approximately 90% of them seen only once. The data originate from a study of T cell responses to AZD1222 COVID-19 vaccine. Whole-study results and caveats: Vaccine-associated CD4 TCRs ranged over spike, dominating at 160-218 and 743-854. White British ancestry dominated among donors, who included more females, and clonal diversity was possibly underestimated. Without day 14 samples, only post-peak T cell repertoires were studied.

Germline-derived CDR1 and CDR2 are MDHEN and SYDVKM. Trimming removed 2 bases from V and 3 bases from J; junction bases left unmatched: 1. This CDR3 is built from 14 residues. The receptor's source is an adult in good health. The rearrangement uses TRBV28 and TRBJ2-3; 8 bases map to TRBD2. The material sequenced was peripheral blood, taken on day 0 of AZD1222 vaccination. The chain's CDR3 is CASSLAGGTDTQYF. The CDR3 DNA reads TGTGCCAGCAGTTTAGCGGGGGGTACAGATACGCAGTATTTT.